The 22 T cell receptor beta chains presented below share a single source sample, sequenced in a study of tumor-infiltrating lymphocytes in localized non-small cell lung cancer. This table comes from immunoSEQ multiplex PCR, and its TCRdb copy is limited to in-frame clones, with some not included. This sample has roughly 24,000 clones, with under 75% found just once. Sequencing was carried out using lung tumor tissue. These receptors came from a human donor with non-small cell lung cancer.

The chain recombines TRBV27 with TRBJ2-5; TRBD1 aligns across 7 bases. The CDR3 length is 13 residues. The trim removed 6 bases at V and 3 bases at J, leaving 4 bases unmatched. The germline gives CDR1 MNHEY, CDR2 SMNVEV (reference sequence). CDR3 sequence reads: CASSRGQKETQYF. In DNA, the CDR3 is TGTGCCAGCAGCAGGGGACAGAAAGAGACCCAGTACTTC.

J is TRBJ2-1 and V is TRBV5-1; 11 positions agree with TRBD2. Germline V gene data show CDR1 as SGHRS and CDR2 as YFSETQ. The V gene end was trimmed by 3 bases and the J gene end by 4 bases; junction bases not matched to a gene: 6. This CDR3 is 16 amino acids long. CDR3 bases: TGCGCCAGCAGCTCGCCGGCTAGCGGGGGGTACAATGAGCAGTTCTTC. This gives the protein CASSSPASGGYNEQFF.

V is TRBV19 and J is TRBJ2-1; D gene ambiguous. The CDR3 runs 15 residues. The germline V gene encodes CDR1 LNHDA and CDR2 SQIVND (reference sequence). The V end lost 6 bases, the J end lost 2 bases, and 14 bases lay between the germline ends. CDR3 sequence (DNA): TGTGCCAGTAGGACGACTCGTTATCCCTACAATGAGCAGTTCTTC. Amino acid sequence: CASRTTRYPYNEQFF.

CDR3 loop: CASRGDRAAFF. For the CDR3, the DNA is TGTGCCAGCAGGGGGGACAGGGCGGCTTTCTTT. This sequence joins TRBV2 and TRBJ1-1; 9 bases align to TRBD1. CDR3 size: 11 residues. The germline CDR1 and CDR2 sequences are SNHLY and FYNNEI. V dropped 6 bases and J dropped 11; count of bases not matched to a gene: 4.

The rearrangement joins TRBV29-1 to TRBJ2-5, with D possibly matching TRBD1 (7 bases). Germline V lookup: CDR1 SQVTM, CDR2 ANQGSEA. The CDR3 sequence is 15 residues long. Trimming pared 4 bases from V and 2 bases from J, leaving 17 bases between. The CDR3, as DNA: TGCAGCGTTGGGGTGGAGGGGGCCAAGCAAGAGACCCAGTACTTC. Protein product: CSVGVEGAKQETQYF. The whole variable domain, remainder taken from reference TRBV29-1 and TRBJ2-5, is SAVISQKPSRDICQRGTSLTIQCQVDSQVTMMFWYRQQPGQSLTLIATANQGSEATYESGFVIDKFPISRPNLTFSTLTVSNMSPEDSSIYLCSVGVEGAKQETQYFGPGTRLLVL.

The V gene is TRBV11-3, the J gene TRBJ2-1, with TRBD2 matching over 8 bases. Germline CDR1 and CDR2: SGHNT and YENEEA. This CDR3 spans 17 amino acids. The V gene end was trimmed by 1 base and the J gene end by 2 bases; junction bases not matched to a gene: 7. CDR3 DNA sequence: TGTGCCAGCAGCTTAGGCAATAGCGGGGACCCCTACAATGAGCAGTTCTTC. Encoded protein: CASSLGNSGDPYNEQFF.

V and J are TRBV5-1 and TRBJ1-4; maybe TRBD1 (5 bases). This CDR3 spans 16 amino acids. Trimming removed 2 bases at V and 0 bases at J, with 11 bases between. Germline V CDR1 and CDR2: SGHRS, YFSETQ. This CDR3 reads CASSFSGSATNEKLFF. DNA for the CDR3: TGCGCCAGCAGCTTCTCAGGGTCGGCAACTAATGAAAAACTGTTTTTT.

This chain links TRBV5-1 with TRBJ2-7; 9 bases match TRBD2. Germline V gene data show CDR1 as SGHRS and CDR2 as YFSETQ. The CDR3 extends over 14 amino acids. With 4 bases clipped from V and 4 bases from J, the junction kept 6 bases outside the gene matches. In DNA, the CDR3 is TGCGCCAGCAGCCCAATAGCGGGAGTGTACGAGCAGTACTTC. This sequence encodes CASSPIAGVYEQYF.

The CDR3 spells CASSQDGSNQPQHF. In DNA, the CDR3 is TGTGCCAGCAGTCAAGACGGGAGCAATCAGCCCCAGCATTTT. The J gene is TRBJ1-5, the V gene TRBV6-1; no firm D call. V dropped 5 bases and J dropped 1 base, with 9 bases sitting between them. Germline CDR1 MNHNS, CDR2 SASEGT. There are 14 residues in the CDR3.

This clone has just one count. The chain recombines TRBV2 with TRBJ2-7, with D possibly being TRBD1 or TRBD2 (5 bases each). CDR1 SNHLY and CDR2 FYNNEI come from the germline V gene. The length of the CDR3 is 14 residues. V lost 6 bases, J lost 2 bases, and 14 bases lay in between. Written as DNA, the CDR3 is TGTGCCAGCAGAGGCCGGGACGGGCCCTACGAGCAGTACTTC. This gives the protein CASRGRDGPYEQYF.

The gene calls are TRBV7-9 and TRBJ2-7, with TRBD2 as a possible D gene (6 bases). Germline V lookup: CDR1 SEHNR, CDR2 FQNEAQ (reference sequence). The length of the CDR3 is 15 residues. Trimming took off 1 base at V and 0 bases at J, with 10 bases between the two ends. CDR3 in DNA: TGTGCCAGCAGCTTAGGCGGGACCCGCTCCTACGAGCAGTACTTC. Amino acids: CASSLGGTRSYEQYF.

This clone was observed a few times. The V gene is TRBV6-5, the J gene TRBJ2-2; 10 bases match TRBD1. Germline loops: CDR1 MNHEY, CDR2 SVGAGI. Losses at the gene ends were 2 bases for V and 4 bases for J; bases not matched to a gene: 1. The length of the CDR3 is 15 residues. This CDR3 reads CASSYGTGVTGELFF. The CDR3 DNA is TGTGCCAGCAGTTACGGGACAGGGGTCACCGGGGAGCTGTTTTTT.

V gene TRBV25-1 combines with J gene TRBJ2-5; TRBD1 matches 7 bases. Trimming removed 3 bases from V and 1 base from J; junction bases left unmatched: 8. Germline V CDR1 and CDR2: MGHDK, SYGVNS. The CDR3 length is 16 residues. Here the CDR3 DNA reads TGTGCCAGCAGTGATTATCACCGGGACAGCCAAGAGACCCAGTACTTC. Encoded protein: CASSDYHRDSQETQYF.

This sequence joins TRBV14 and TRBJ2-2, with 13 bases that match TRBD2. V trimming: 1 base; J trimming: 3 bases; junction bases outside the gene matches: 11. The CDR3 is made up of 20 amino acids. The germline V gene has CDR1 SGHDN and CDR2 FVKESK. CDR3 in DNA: TGTGCCAGCAGCCAAGCACAAAACGGACTAGCGGGAGTGTACACCGGGGAGCTGTTTTTT. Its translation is CASSQAQNGLAGVYTGELFF.

CDR3: CASRSGGGVSSGANVLTF. Written as DNA, the CDR3 is TGCGCCAGCAGGTCCGGGGGAGGGGTGAGCTCTGGGGCCAACGTCCTGACTTTC. The chain uses TRBV5-1 and TRBJ2-6; 7 positions match TRBD2. Looked up from germline, CDR1 is SGHRS and CDR2 is YFSETQ. The CDR3 consists of 18 residues. V gave up 5 bases and J gave up 0 bases; unmatched junction bases: 11.

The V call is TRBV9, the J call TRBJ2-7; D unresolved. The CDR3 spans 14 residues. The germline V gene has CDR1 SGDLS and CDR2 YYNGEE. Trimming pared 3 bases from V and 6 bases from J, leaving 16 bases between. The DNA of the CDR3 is TGTGCCAGCAGCGCCTACCAGGCCCCCTCCGAGCAGTACTTC. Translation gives CASSAYQAPSEQYF.

CDR3 DNA: TGTGCCAGCAGTGAAGCGCTTCAAAGGGGGCTTTGTGACACTGAAGCTTTCTTT. This translates into CASSEALQRGLCDTEAFF. This chain links TRBV2 with TRBJ1-1, with 7 bases fitting TRBD1. The CDR3 totals 18 residues. Germline values: CDR1 SNHLY, CDR2 FYNNEI. V dropped 0 bases and J dropped 3; count of bases not matched to a gene: 13. The variable domain in full, completed from reference TRBV2 and TRBJ1-1, reads EPEVTQTPSHQVTQMGQEVILRCVPISNHLYFYWYRQILGQKVEFLVSFYNNEISEKSEIFDDQFSVERPDGSNFTLKIRSTKLEDSAMYFCASSEALQRGLCDTEAFFGQGTRLTVV.

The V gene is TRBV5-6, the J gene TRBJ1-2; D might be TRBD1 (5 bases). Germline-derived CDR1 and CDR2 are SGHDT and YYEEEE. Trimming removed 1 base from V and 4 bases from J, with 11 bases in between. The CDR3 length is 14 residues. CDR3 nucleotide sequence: TGTGCCAGCAGCTTGAATCAGGGAATCTATGGCTACACCTTC. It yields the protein CASSLNQGIYGYTF.

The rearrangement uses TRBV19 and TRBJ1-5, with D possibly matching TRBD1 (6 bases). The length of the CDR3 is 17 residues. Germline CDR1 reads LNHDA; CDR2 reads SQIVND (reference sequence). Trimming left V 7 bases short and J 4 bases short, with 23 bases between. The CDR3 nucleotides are TGTGCCAGTACTTATAGGGGGGCCCAGGCTGTAAATCAGCCCCAGCATTTT. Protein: CASTYRGAQAVNQPQHF.

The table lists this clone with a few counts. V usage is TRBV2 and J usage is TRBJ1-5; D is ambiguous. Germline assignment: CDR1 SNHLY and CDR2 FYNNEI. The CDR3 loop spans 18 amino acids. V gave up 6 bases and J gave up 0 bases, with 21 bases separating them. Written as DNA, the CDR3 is TGTGCCAGCAGCCTCGTTGCCCGACACCGCTATAGCAATCAGCCCCAGCATTTT. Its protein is CASSLVARHRYSNQPQHF. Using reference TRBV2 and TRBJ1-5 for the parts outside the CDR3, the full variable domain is EPEVTQTPSHQVTQMGQEVILRCVPISNHLYFYWYRQILGQKVEFLVSFYNNEISEKSEIFDDQFSVERPDGSNFTLKIRSTKLEDSAMYFCASSLVARHRYSNQPQHFGDGTRLSIL.

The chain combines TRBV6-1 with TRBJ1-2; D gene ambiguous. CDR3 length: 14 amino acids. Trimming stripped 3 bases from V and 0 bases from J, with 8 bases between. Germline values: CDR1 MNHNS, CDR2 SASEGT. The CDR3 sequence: CASSDRLANYGYTF. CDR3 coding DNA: TGTGCCAGCAGTGACAGGTTAGCTAACTATGGCTACACCTTC.

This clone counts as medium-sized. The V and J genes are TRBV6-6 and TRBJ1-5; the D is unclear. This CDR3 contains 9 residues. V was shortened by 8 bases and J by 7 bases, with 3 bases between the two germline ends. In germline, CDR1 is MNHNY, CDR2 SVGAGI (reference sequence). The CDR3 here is CASGQPQHF. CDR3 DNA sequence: TGTGCCAGCGGGCAGCCCCAGCATTTT.